These 28 T cell receptor beta chains came from one sample sequenced in a study of blood T cell repertoires in COVID-19 (TCRdb year 2020). Preparation of the library involved the immunoSEQ multiplex PCR assay. Held by TCRdb, this immuneACCESS table contains in-frame sequences only and omits some clones. Under half of the omission traces to an unresolved V gene where checked; the cause of the rest is unknown. In all, the sample holds about 170,000 clones, and 79% of those were seen once. The ten top clones hold around a fifth of the sample. The specimen was PBMCs or T cells enriched from blood (not recorded which). The receptors here all came from a woman in her 70s in a cohort exposed to, infected with or recovered from COVID-19 (not recorded which).

The V and J genes are TRBV29-1 and TRBJ2-1; 11 bases fit TRBD2. Germline assignment: CDR1 SQVTM and CDR2 ANQGSEA. CDR3 length: 15 residues. J lost 7 bases, V lost 6 bases, and 11 bases had no gene match. CDR3 amino acids: CSVSSLAGVGNEQFF. CDR3 sequence (DNA): TGCAGCGTCTCTTCACTAGCGGGAGTCGGTAATGAGCAGTTCTTC.

This chain joins TRBV9 and TRBJ2-3; D is unresolved. CDR1 SGDLS and CDR2 YYNGEE come from the germline V gene. V dropped 1 base and J dropped 2 bases, with 11 bases sitting between them. This CDR3 contains 15 residues. The CDR3 region has the DNA TGTGCCAGCAGCGTAATAGCCGCCAACACAGATACGCAGTATTTT. Protein sequence: CASSVIAANTDTQYF.

The V and J genes are TRBV28 and TRBJ1-2; 7 bases agree with TRBD1. Trimming cost V 7 bases and J 12 bases; bases outside gene matches: 11. Germline values: CDR1 MDHEN, CDR2 SYDVKM. The CDR3 runs 12 residues. CDR3 sequence: CASNLRQGKNTF. The CDR3 DNA follows: TGTGCCAGCAACCTGAGACAGGGTAAAAACACCTTC.

This chain uses TRBV6-5 with TRBJ2-7, with 13 bases fitting TRBD2. V lost 2 bases, J lost 3 bases, and 4 bases stayed unmatched. Per germline, CDR1 MNHEY and CDR2 SVGAGI. The CDR3 is 16 residues long. The CDR3 DNA is TGTGCCAGCAGTTACGGGGGACTAGCGGGGTTCTACGAGCAGTACTTC. Its translation: CASSYGGLAGFYEQYF.

The gene calls are TRBV3-1 (or the pseudogene TRBV3-2) and TRBJ1-2; D remains unclear. The CDR3 has 14 residues. Between the trimmed V and J ends, which lost 5 bases and 2 bases, there was a span of 12 bases. Per germline, CDR1 LGHDT and CDR2 YNNKEL (reference sequence). The CDR3 region is CASSAMVGNYGYTF. The CDR3 nucleotides read TGTGCCAGCAGCGCAATGGTCGGGAACTATGGCTACACCTTC.

This chain uses TRBV27 with TRBJ1-5; 8 bases are a match to TRBD1. Germline V CDR1 and CDR2: MNHEY, SMNVEV (reference sequence). There are 15 residues in the CDR3. The trim removed 4 bases at V and 6 bases at J, leaving 8 bases unmatched. The CDR3, as DNA: TGTGCCAGCAGTTCACTATGGACAGGGAGTCAGCCCCAGCATTTT. It specifies CASSSLWTGSQPQHF.

The V and J genes are TRBV14 and TRBJ2-1, with 8 bases lining up with TRBD1. V shed 1 base, J shed 4 bases, and the junction held 12 bases outside the gene matches. From germline, CDR1 is SGHDN and CDR2 FVKESK. The CDR3 contains 18 residues. For the CDR3, the DNA is TGTGCCAGCAGCCAAGGTGCCAGGGGGCCCCCTCCATACAATGAGCAGTTCTTC. Encoded protein: CASSQGARGPPPYNEQFF. The full variable domain, with the rest looked up from reference TRBV14 and TRBJ2-1, is EAGVTQFPSHSVIEKGQTVTLRCDPISGHDNLYWYRRVMGKEIKFLLHFVKESKQDESGMPNNRFLAERTGGTYSTLKVQPAELEDSGVYFCASSQGARGPPPYNEQFFGPGTRLTVL.

This clone was counted once. The chain recombines TRBV4-1 with TRBJ2-7, with 7 bases that match TRBD2. CDR3 length: 14 residues. Germline trimming cut 1 base from V and 1 base from J; bases unmatched to any gene: 1. CDR1 MGHRA and CDR2 YSYEKL come from the germline V gene. The CDR3 bases are TGCGCCAGCAGCCAAGCACTAGCGTCCTACGAGCAGTACTTC. Amino acid sequence: CASSQALASYEQYF.

This rearrangement joins TRBV28 to TRBJ1-5; no firm D call. Trimming took off 3 bases at V and 1 base at J, with 7 bases between the two ends. The CDR3 length is 14 residues. Germline CDR1 and CDR2: MDHEN and SYDVKM. As DNA, the CDR3 is TGTGCCAGCAGTTTTTCTCTGAGCAATCAGCCCCAGCATTTT. It specifies CASSFSLSNQPQHF.

The chain recombines TRBV28 with TRBJ2-3, with TRBD2 matching 11 bases. CDR3 length: 13 amino acids. Germline V gene data show CDR1 as MDHEN and CDR2 as SYDVKM. CDR3 nucleotides: TGTGCATGTAGCGGGAGGGCCGGAGATACGCAGTATTTT. Amino acids: CACSGRAGDTQYF. Full variable domain (missing parts from reference TRBV28 and TRBJ2-3): DVKVTQSSRYLVKRTGEKVFLECVQDMDHENMFWYRQDPGLGLRLIYFSYDVKMKEKGDIPEGYSVSREKKERFSLILESASTNQTSMYLCACSGRAGDTQYFGPGTRLTVL.

The gene calls are TRBV6-1 and TRBJ1-5, with a possible D match to TRBD1 (5 bases). CDR3 length: 12 amino acids. Germline CDR1 MNHNS, CDR2 SASEGT. Between the trimmed V and J ends, which lost 3 bases and 9 bases, there was a span of 9 bases. CDR3 residues: CASSDQGRPQHF. The CDR3, as DNA: TGTGCCAGCAGTGATCAGGGAAGGCCCCAGCATTTT.

The gene calls are TRBV7-9 and TRBJ2-1, with D possibly TRBD2 on 6 matching bases. The CDR3 has 12 residues. Germline loops: CDR1 SEHNR, CDR2 FQNEAQ (reference sequence). V was cut by 8 bases and J by 8 bases, with 13 bases left in between. CDR3 protein: CASRTGAYEQFF. CDR3 nucleotide sequence: TGTGCCAGCCGCACGGGAGCCTATGAGCAGTTCTTC.

The gene calls are TRBV11-3 and TRBJ2-7; the match to TRBD1 covers 9 bases. V shed 5 bases, J shed 6 bases, and the junction held 5 bases outside the gene matches. The germline V gene encodes CDR1 SGHNT and CDR2 YENEEA. This CDR3 has 13 amino acids. This CDR3 reads CASSLGTGTEQYF. Here the CDR3 DNA reads TGTGCCAGCAGCCTCGGGACAGGGACCGAGCAGTACTTC.

The chain employs TRBV9 and TRBJ2-1, with D perhaps TRBD1 (7 bases). CDR3 length equals 15 residues. V shed 3 bases and J shed 2 bases, with 12 bases lying between them. Germline CDR1 reads SGDLS; CDR2 reads YYNGEE. The CDR3 is CASSAEGATYNEQFF. The CDR3 nucleotides read TGTGCCAGCAGCGCGGAGGGGGCAACCTACAATGAGCAGTTCTTC.

This chain uses TRBV30 with TRBJ1-1; D unclear. Germline values: CDR1 GTSNPN, CDR2 SVGIG (reference sequence). The CDR3 consists of 11 residues. V was clipped by 4 bases and J by 0 bases, with 3 bases between them. CDR3 in amino acids: CAWIVNTEAFF. In nucleotides, the CDR3 is TGTGCCTGGATAGTGAACACTGAAGCTTTCTTT.

The V gene is TRBV19, the J gene TRBJ1-1, with 10 bases that match TRBD1. The CDR3 covers 15 residues. Unmatched junction bases numbered 5, after V lost 2 bases and J lost 5 bases. Germline CDR1 and CDR2: LNHDA and SQIVND (reference sequence). Written as DNA, the CDR3 is TGTGCCAGTAGTATACACCGGGACAGGGGAACTGAAGCTTTCTTT. Translation: CASSIHRDRGTEAFF.

The chain combines TRBV6-5 with TRBJ2-3; 10 positions agree with TRBD2. Germline V gene lookup returns CDR1 MNHEY and CDR2 SVGAGI. There are 16 residues in the CDR3. Losses at the gene ends were 0 bases for V and 5 bases for J; bases not matched to a gene: 5. Written as DNA, the CDR3 is TGTGCCAGCAGTTACTCGAAAGCGGGAGGGAGAGATACGCAGTATTTT. This gives the protein CASSYSKAGGRDTQYF.

The rearrangement links TRBV7-9 to TRBJ1-4, with TRBD1 matching over 7 bases. The ends lost 1 base at V and 6 bases at J; junction bases unmatched: 8. The germline gives CDR1 SEHNR, CDR2 FQNEAQ (reference sequence). This CDR3 is built from 16 residues. CDR3: CASSLGQGEIYEKLFF. CDR3 sequence (DNA): TGTGCCAGCAGCTTAGGGCAGGGGGAAATCTATGAAAAACTGTTTTTT.

The chain links TRBV5-1 to TRBJ2-7, with TRBD1 as a possible D gene (6 bases). V dropped 3 bases and J dropped 7 bases, with 26 bases sitting between them. Germline V gene lookup returns CDR1 SGHRS and CDR2 YFSETQ. The CDR3 runs to 17 residues. The CDR3 bases are TGCGCCAGCAGCTCGAAGCCCCAGGGACAACCCGTACGGGAGCAGTACTTC. Translating it yields CASSSKPQGQPVREQYF. The full variable domain, with the rest looked up from reference TRBV5-1 and TRBJ2-7, is KAGVTQTPRYLIKTRGQQVTLSCSPISGHRSVSWYQQTPGQGLQFLFEYFSETQRNKGNFPGRFSGRQFSNSRSEMNVSTLELGDSALYLCASSSKPQGQPVREQYFGPGTRLTVT.

This chain connects TRBV13 to TRBJ2-3; D possibly corresponds to TRBD2 (6 bases). CDR1 PRHDT and CDR2 FYEKMQ come from the germline V gene (reference sequence). Trimming shortened V by 6 bases and J by 1 base, and 11 bases separated the two germline ends. The CDR3 sequence is 14 residues long. The CDR3 spells CASSGPGGTDTQYF. In DNA form, the CDR3 reads TGTGCCAGCAGTGGTCCGGGGGGCACAGATACGCAGTATTTT.

The rearrangement joins TRBV13 to TRBJ1-2; 7 bases line up with TRBD1. Unmatched junction bases numbered 8, after V lost 3 bases and J lost 7 bases. The germline CDR1 and CDR2 sequences are PRHDT and FYEKMQ (reference sequence). The CDR3 runs to 14 residues. Here the CDR3 DNA reads TGTGCCAGCAGCTTGCCCCCCTACAGGGGTGGCTACACCTTC. Encoded protein: CASSLPPYRGGYTF.

V and J are TRBV3-1 (or the pseudogene TRBV3-2) and TRBJ1-5; D not resolved. Germline CDR1 and CDR2: LGHDT and YNNKEL (reference sequence). Deletions cut 6 bases from V and 0 bases from J, with 12 bases between. This CDR3 contains 15 residues. The CDR3 is CASSPGPYSNQPQHF. CDR3 nucleotides: TGTGCCAGCAGTCCTGGCCCTTATAGCAATCAGCCCCAGCATTTT.

This clone was counted between two and nine times. The rearrangement links TRBV5-1 to TRBJ2-7; TRBD2 matches 9 bases. Germline CDR1 reads SGHRS; CDR2 reads YFSETQ. This CDR3 region has 19 residues. V trimming: 0 bases; J trimming: 6 bases; junction bases outside the gene matches: 19. The CDR3 region is CASSLAWGGGRAGSREQYF. The CDR3 DNA reads as TGCGCCAGCAGCTTGGCCTGGGGCGGCGGGAGGGCCGGTTCTCGCGAGCAGTACTTC.

The chain uses TRBV11-2 and TRBJ2-2; 7 bases align to TRBD2. Germline CDR1 reads SGHAT; CDR2 reads FQNNGV. V gave up 4 bases and J gave up 7 bases; unmatched junction bases: 12. The CDR3 extends over 16 amino acids. This CDR3 is CASSSAGPGAGGELFF. The CDR3 DNA sequence: TGTGCCAGCAGCTCAGCGGGACCCGGCGCGGGCGGGGAGCTGTTTTTT.

There are a few counts of this clone. The rearrangement joins TRBV4-2 to TRBJ1-5; TRBD1 might be the D (5 bases). Germline loops: CDR1 LGHNA, CDR2 YNFKEQ. This CDR3 comprises 14 residues. V shed 0 bases and J shed 6 bases, with 9 bases lying between them. The CDR3 is CASSQDLGAQPQHF. In DNA, the CDR3 is TGTGCCAGCAGCCAAGATCTTGGGGCTCAGCCCCAGCATTTT.

J is TRBJ2-1 and V is TRBV28; 10 bases fit TRBD2. This CDR3 comprises 15 residues. Germline assignment: CDR1 MDHEN and CDR2 SYDVKM. J lost 6 bases, V lost 3 bases, and 5 bases had no gene match. The CDR3 coding sequence is TGTGCCAGCAGTTTTGGACTAGCGGCCCTCAATGAGCAGTTCTTC. It encodes CASSFGLAALNEQFF.

The chain combines TRBV5-1 with TRBJ2-3, with D possibly matching TRBD1 (6 bases). The CDR3 has 12 residues. Germline V CDR1 and CDR2: SGHRS, YFSETQ. The germline V and J ends were trimmed by 5 bases and 5 bases, with 9 bases remaining between them. The CDR3 bases are TGCGCCAGCAGATCACAGGGAGATACGCAGTATTTT. Protein product: CASRSQGDTQYF.

A remark on this clone: The sample has other DNA sequences that encode this CDR3 too. The V gene is TRBV5-1, the J gene TRBJ1-2; 8 positions match TRBD1. The trim removed 0 bases at V and 4 bases at J, leaving 2 bases unmatched. Per germline, CDR1 SGHRS and CDR2 YFSETQ. The CDR3 runs 14 residues. Written as DNA, the CDR3 is TGCGCCAGCAGCTTGGGAGACAGGGGCTATGGCTACACCTTC. Protein: CASSLGDRGYGYTF.